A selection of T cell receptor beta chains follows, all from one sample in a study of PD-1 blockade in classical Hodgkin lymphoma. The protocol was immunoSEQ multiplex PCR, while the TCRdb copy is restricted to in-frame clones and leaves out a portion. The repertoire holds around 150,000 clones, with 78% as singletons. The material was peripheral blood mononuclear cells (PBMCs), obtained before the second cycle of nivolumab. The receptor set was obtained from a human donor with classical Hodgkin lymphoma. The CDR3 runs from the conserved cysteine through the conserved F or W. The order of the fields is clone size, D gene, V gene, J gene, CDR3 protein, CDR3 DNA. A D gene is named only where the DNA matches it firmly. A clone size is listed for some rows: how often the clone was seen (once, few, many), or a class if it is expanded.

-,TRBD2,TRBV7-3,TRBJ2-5,CASSPPGVAGGTQYF,TGTGCCAGCAGCCCCCCGGGAGTAGCGGGGGGGACCCAGTACTTC
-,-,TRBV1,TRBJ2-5,CTSSHGSGGHQETQYF,TGCACCAGCAGCCATGGCAGTGGGGGTCACCAAGAGACCCAGTACTTC
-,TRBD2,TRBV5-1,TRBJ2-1,CASSPGGSVDEQFF,TGCGCCAGCAGCCCTGGCGGGAGTGTTGATGAGCAGTTCTTC
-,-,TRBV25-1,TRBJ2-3,CASRPGRADTQYF,TGTGCCAGCAGGCCGGGAAGGGCAGATACGCAGTATTTT
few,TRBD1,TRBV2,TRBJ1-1,CASRPRRTGNTEAFF,TGTGCCAGCCGCCCCAGGCGGACAGGGAACACTGAAGCTTTCTTT
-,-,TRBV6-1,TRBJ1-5,CASSGHRVANIWSNQPQHF,TGTGCCAGCAGTGGGCACAGGGTGGCAAATATATGGAGCAATCAGCCCCAGCATTTT
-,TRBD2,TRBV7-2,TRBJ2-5,CASSLSGSVQETQYF,TGTGCCAGCAGCTTAAGCGGGAGCGTGCAAGAGACCCAGTACTTC
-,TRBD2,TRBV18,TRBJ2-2,CASSWTLSGRKAGELFF,TGTGCCAGCTCATGGACTCTTAGCGGGAGGAAGGCCGGGGAGCTGTTTTTT
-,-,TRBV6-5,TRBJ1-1,CASSRGGTNTEAFF,TGTGCCAGCAGTAGGGGGGGCACTAACACTGAAGCTTTCTTT
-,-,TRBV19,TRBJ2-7,CASSIVGQSTYSSYEQYF,TGTGCCAGTAGTATAGTAGGACAGTCGACTTACAGCTCCTACGAGCAGTACTTC
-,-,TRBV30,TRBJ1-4,CAWSGQGGGEKLFF,TGTGCCTGGAGTGGCCAGGGAGGTGGGGAAAAACTGTTTTTT
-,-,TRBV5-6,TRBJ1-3,CASSLIGTTGNTIYF,TGTGCCAGCAGCTTGATAGGGACAACTGGAAACACCATATATTTT
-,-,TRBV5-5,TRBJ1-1,CASSERQWGTEAFF,TGTGCCAGCAGCGAAAGACAGTGGGGCACTGAAGCTTTCTTT
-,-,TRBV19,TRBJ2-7,CASSTLRTVAYYEQYF,TGTGCCAGTAGTACCCTTCGGACAGTTGCCTACTACGAGCAGTACTTC
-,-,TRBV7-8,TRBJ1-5,CASSLPNPIQPQHF,TGTGCCAGCAGCTTGCCGAACCCTATTCAGCCCCAGCATTTT
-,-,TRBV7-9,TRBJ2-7,CASTLGGSPGEQYF,TGTGCCAGCACCCTAGGGGGATCCCCGGGGGAGCAGTACTTC
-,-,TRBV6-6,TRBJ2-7,CASNPGQASSYEQYF,TGTGCCAGCAACCCGGGGCAGGCGAGCTCCTACGAGCAGTACTTC
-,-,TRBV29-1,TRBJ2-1,CSVEIYNEQFF,TGCAGCGTTGAAATTTACAATGAGCAGTTCTTC
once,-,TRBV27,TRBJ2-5,CASSYSVHPRETQYF,TGTGCCAGCAGTTACTCGGTCCACCCCCGGGAGACCCAGTACTTC
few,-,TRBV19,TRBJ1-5,CASSIEANWGYSNQPQHF,TGTGCCAGTAGTATAGAGGCTAATTGGGGATATAGCAATCAGCCCCAGCATTTT
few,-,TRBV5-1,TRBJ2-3,CASSWGNGRADTQYF,TGCGCCAGCAGTTGGGGTAATGGTAGGGCAGATACGCAGTATTTT
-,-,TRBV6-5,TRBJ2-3,CASRLRGTQYF,TGTGCCAGCAGGTTAAGGGGTACGCAGTATTTT
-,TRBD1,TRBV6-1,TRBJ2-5,CASTTGGSGETQYF,TGTGCCAGCACCACAGGGGGCTCGGGGGAGACCCAGTACTTC
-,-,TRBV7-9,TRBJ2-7,CASSPSGDEQYF,TGTGCCAGCAGCCCATCGGGGGACGAGCAGTACTTC
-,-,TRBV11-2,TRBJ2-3,CASSLEGKGTDTQYF,TGTGCCAGCAGCTTAGAGGGGAAGGGCACAGATACGCAGTATTTT
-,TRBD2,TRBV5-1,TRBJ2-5,CASSLLGEGRETQYF,TGCGCCAGCAGCTTGTTGGGGGAGGGCCGGGAGACCCAGTACTTC
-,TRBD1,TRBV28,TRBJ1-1,CASSYITGAFDTEAFF,TGTGCCAGCAGTTATATAACAGGGGCTTTTGACACTGAAGCTTTCTTT
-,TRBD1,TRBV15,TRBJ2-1,CATSRLPGQGIYNEQFF,TGTGCCACCAGCAGACTCCCGGGACAGGGCATCTACAATGAGCAGTTCTTC
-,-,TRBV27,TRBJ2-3,CASSLRAFLITDTQYF,TGTGCCAGCAGTTTGAGGGCCTTTCTGATCACAGATACGCAGTATTTT
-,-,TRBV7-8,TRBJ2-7,CASSFSGYEQYF,TGTGCCAGCAGCTTTAGCGGCTACGAGCAGTACTTC
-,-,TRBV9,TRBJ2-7,CASSVGPESEQYF,TGTGCCAGCAGCGTAGGGCCCGAAAGCGAGCAGTACTTC
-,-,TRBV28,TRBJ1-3,CASSLGGGSGNTIYF,TGTGCCAGCAGTTTAGGGGGGGGCTCTGGAAACACCATATATTTT
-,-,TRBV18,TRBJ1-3,CASSPDRYSGNTIYF,TGTGCCAGCTCACCCGACAGGTACTCTGGAAACACCATATATTTT
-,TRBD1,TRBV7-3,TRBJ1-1,CASSPGRGRENTEAFF,TGTGCCAGCAGCCCGGGCAGGGGGCGGGAGAACACTGAAGCTTTCTTT
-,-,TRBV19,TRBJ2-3,CASSMMGGDTQYF,TGTGCCAGTAGTATGATGGGGGGAGATACGCAGTATTTT
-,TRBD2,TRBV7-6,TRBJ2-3,CASSKRTSGRAESQYF,TGTGCCAGCAGCAAAAGGACTAGCGGGAGGGCCGAGTCGCAGTATTTT
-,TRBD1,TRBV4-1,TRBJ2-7,CASSQRGQGPHEQYF,TGCGCCAGCAGCCAAAGGGGACAGGGCCCCCACGAGCAGTACTTC
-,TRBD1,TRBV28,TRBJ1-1,CASSLGTAMNTEAFF,TGTGCCAGCAGTTTGGGGACAGCTATGAACACTGAAGCTTTCTTT
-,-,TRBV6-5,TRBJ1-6,CASSYAQGFAPLHF,TGTGCCAGCAGTTATGCCCAGGGGTTTGCACCCCTCCACTTT
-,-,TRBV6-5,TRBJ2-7,CASSYSRQAAYEQYF,TGTGCCAGCAGTTACTCGAGACAGGCCGCCTACGAGCAGTACTTC
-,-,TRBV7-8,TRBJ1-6,CASSFLWRGDDSFANSPLHF,TGTGCCAGCAGCTTCCTCTGGCGGGGGGATGACAGCTTTGCTAATTCACCCCTCCACTTT
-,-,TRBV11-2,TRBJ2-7,CASSQTGSYEQYF,TGTGCCAGCAGCCAGACGGGGTCCTACGAGCAGTACTTC
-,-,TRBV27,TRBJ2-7,CASSSLASYEQYF,TGTGCCAGCAGTTCCTTGGCCTCCTACGAGCAGTACTTC
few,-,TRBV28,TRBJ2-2,CASSLYRGRAGELFF,TGTGCCAGCAGTTTATATCGGGGGAGAGCCGGGGAGCTGTTTTTT
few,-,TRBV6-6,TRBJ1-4,CASSLGGEFEKLFF,TGTGCCAGCAGTTTAGGCGGGGAATTCGAAAAACTGTTTTTT
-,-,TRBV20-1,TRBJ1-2,CSAIQGYGYTF,TGCAGTGCTATCCAGGGGTATGGCTACACCTTC
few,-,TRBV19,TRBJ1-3,CASSIDNSGNTIYF,TGTGCCAGTAGTATAGACAACTCTGGAAACACCATATATTTT
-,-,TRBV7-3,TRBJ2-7,CASSQCSGCEQYF,TGTGCCAGCAGCCAATGCTCAGGGTGCGAGCAGTACTTC
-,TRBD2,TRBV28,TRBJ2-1,CASSFSGRRDEQFF,TGTGCCAGCAGTTTTAGCGGGAGGAGAGATGAGCAGTTCTTC
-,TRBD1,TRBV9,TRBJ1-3,CASSVGQGTGNTIYF,TGTGCCAGCAGCGTAGGACAGGGGACTGGAAACACCATATATTTT
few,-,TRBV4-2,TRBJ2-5,CASSPGGRGETQYF,TGTGCCAGCAGCCCAGGGGGGAGGGGGGAGACCCAGTACTTC
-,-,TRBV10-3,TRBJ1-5,CAISPRGDQPQHF,TGTGCCATCAGTCCCCGGGGTGATCAGCCCCAGCATTTT
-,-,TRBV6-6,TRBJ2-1,CASMRDADNEQFF,TGTGCCAGCATGAGGGACGCAGACAATGAGCAGTTCTTC
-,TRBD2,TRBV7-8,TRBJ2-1,CASSSLPGGGMYNEQFF,TGTGCCAGCAGCTCGCTCCCCGGCGGGGGAATGTACAATGAGCAGTTCTTC